The 10 T cell receptor beta chains below all came from one sample that was sequenced in a study of radiotherapy plus CTLA-4 blockade in lung cancer. Measured with immunoSEQ multiplex PCR; TCRdb has only the in-frame clones, and not every one. In the table there are approximately 57,000 clones, approximately 80% of which are singletons. Sequences were derived from peripheral blood, sampled from a patient treated with radiotherapy plus ipilimumab. The receptors come from a human donor with non-small cell lung cancer whose response to radiotherapy plus ipilimumab could not be evaluated.

This clone was detected a few times. The CDR3 reads CASSKRWDRGRNTGELFF. DNA for the CDR3: TGTGCCAGCAGTAAGCGGTGGGACAGGGGACGGAACACCGGGGAGCTGTTTTTT. This rearrangement joins TRBV27 to TRBJ2-2; 10 nucleotides match TRBD1. Germline V lookup: CDR1 MNHEY, CDR2 SMNVEV (reference sequence). The junction had 10 bases not matched to a gene; V was cut back by 5 bases and J by 1 base. The CDR3 has 18 amino acids.

The chain links TRBV21-1 to TRBJ2-3; the D call of TRBD2 is as the table states it, not checked on the DNA. TRBV21-1 is termed a pseudogene. The CDR3 runs 17 residues. The CDR3, as DNA: TGTGCCAGCAGCAAAGCGGGGGTGGGCGGGGTGTCAGATACGCAGTATTTT. As protein: CASSKAGVGGVSDTQYF.

This rearrangement joins TRBV19 to TRBJ2-7; D is possibly TRBD2 (5 bases). This CDR3 is 13 amino acids long. Germline V gives CDR1 LNHDA, CDR2 SQIVND (reference sequence). V shed 5 bases and J shed 3 bases, with 11 bases lying between them. CDR3: CASSQLVFYEQYF. The DNA for the CDR3 is TGTGCCAGTAGTCAACTAGTATTCTACGAGCAGTACTTC.

This chain links TRBV7-2 with TRBJ2-5; TRBD1 aligns across 7 bases. The ends lost 5 bases at V and 6 bases at J; junction bases unmatched: 12. The CDR3 runs to 15 residues. CDR1 and CDR2 (germline): SGHTA, FQGNSA. The CDR3 reads CASSPNRGQEQTQYF. CDR3 DNA sequence: TGTGCCAGCAGCCCCAACAGGGGTCAAGAGCAGACCCAGTACTTC.

This chain connects TRBV27 to TRBJ1-5, with D uncertain. Germline assignment: CDR1 MNHEY and CDR2 SMNVEV (reference sequence). CDR3 length: 16 amino acids. The V gene lost 1 base and the J gene lost 3 bases, with 13 bases spanning the gap. This CDR3 reads CASSLYSSFDNQPQHF. CDR3 nucleotide sequence: TGTGCCAGCAGTTTATACAGCAGTTTCGACAATCAGCCCCAGCATTTT.

This clone came up a few times. The V and J genes are TRBV14 and TRBJ1-1; D might be TRBD1 (6 bases). CDR1 SGHDN and CDR2 FVKESK come from the germline V gene. This CDR3 has 19 residues. V shed 1 base and J shed 5 bases, with 26 bases lying between them. DNA of the CDR3: TGTGCCAGCAGCCAAGGGGCCTACCGGCAGGGGCTTGGGTGGACTGAAGCTTTCTTT. Protein sequence: CASSQGAYRQGLGWTEAFF.

The chain couples TRBV5-6 to TRBJ1-5, with 9 bases matching TRBD1. This CDR3 has 15 amino acids. Losses at the gene ends were 1 base for V and 7 bases for J; bases not matched to a gene: 6. CDR1 is SGHDT, CDR2 YYEEEE, per germline. CDR3 DNA: TGTGCCAGCAGCTTGTCACAGGGGGCTTGGCAGCCCCAGCATTTT. Encoded protein: CASSLSQGAWQPQHF.

The chain uses TRBV5-5 and TRBJ1-1; possibly TRBD1 for D (5 bases). This CDR3 has 13 amino acids. Trimming cost V 3 bases and J 2 bases, with 8 bases left between them. Germline V gene sequence: CDR1 SGHKS, CDR2 YYEKEE (reference sequence). The CDR3 sequence is CASSWGLNTEAFF. In DNA form, the CDR3 reads TGTGCCAGCAGCTGGGGACTTAACACTGAAGCTTTCTTT.

V is TRBV5-1 and J is TRBJ1-5, with TRBD1 matching 8 bases. From germline, CDR1 is SGHRS and CDR2 YFSETQ. After removal of 4 bases from V and 2 bases from J, the junction contained 2 bases not matched to a gene. The CDR3 has 14 residues. The CDR3: CASSPDRGNQPQHF. In DNA, the CDR3 is TGCGCCAGCAGCCCGGACAGGGGCAATCAGCCCCAGCATTTT.

Concerning this clone itself: The junction shows a germline mismatch at one end, possibly a read error. The genes are TRBV7-9 and TRBJ1-2, with 8 bases matching TRBD1. There are 12 residues in the CDR3. CDR1 and CDR2 from the germline V gene are SEHNR and FQNEAQ (reference sequence). CDR3 DNA: TGTGCCAGCAGCTTAGGACAGGGGTCGATCTCCTTC. The encoded protein is CASSLGQGSISF.